This TCR beta chain was found in a study of cytomegalovirus exposure and HLA in healthy donors. Study-level points and caveats: An analysis done earlier found most TCR beta V segments productive about 87% or about 30% of the time. A later examination showed that TCR association rates differed by HLA locus, with DRB1 most and HLA-C fewest. Later findings reportedly placed an Asian-associated ancestry cluster below the approximately 650-donor mean for N-insertions. Association of a missense DCLRE1C variant with TCR beta V- and J-gene trimming was reported in a later analysis.

Remarks on this clone: No antigen is known for it.

The PCR was carried out with 60 Vbeta primers and 13 Jbeta primers. Clones were read by immunoSEQ multiplex PCR, and TCRdb kept only the in-frame ones, dropping some. The sample consists of 120,000 or so clones, 75% of them appearing once. The CDR3 totals 14 residues. In germline, CDR1 is LNHDA, CDR2 SQIVND (reference sequence). The V gene end was trimmed by 3 bases and the J gene end by 2 bases; junction bases not matched to a gene: 3. Sequenced sample: PBMCs. The chain carries TRBV19 and TRBJ1-2; TRBD1 matches 7 bases. The source is a middle-aged woman in good health and CMV-seropositive. CDR3 bases: TGTGCCAGTAGTATCGGGACAGTGAACTATGGCTACACCTTC. This codes for CASSIGTVNYGYTF.